The T cell receptor (beta chain) described here comes from a study of OX40 agonist ivuxolimab in advanced cancers. Study overall: Two patients with cutaneous melanoma and one with hepatocellular carcinoma, three in total, showed partial responses.

Method: immunoSEQ multiplex PCR; TCRdb's copy keeps in-frame clones and lacks some. The data hold 85,000 to 130,000 clones, with roughly nine tenths observed a single time. CDR1 is SGHDN and CDR2 is FVKESK in the germline V gene. This CDR3 is 11 amino acids long. V was pared by 4 bases and J by 2 bases, with 2 bases between. Blood got drawn at baseline, again on cycle 4 day 1, and then on cycle 7 day 1. The clonotype originates from an adult with an advanced solid tumor such as melanoma, head and neck, liver or kidney cancer. Sequenced here: CD4+ or CD8+ T cells sorted from blood, sampled in a trial of the OX40 agonist ivuxolimab. This rearrangement joins TRBV14 to TRBJ2-5, with D unclear. The CDR3 DNA follows: TGTGCCAGCAGCCTACAAGAGACCCAGTACTTC. Its protein product is CASSLQETQYF. The whole variable domain, remainder taken from reference TRBV14 and TRBJ2-5, is EAGVTQFPSHSVIEKGQTVTLRCDPISGHDNLYWYRRVMGKEIKFLLHFVKESKQDESGMPNNRFLAERTGGTYSTLKVQPAELEDSGVYFCASSLQETQYFGPGTRLLVL.